The sequence of this T cell receptor (beta chain) was determined in a study of blood T cell repertoires in COVID-19. Clones were sequenced by immunoSEQ multiplex PCR, and TCRdb holds only the in-frame ones, with some missing. The data contain about 330,000 clones, roughly 87% of them singletons. Germline CDR1 and CDR2: MDHEN and SYDVKM. V lost 6 bases and J 3 bases, leaving 15 bases between the germline ends. CDR3 length: 14 amino acids. The V call is TRBV28, the J call TRBJ2-7; D possibly corresponds to TRBD1 (6 bases). The source of this sequence is a young man with COVID-19, enrolled during active disease. The sample consisted of peripheral blood. The CDR3 here is CASSPTGPNYEQYF. CDR3 DNA sequence: TGTGCCAGCAGCCCTACAGGGCCCAACTACGAGCAGTACTTC.